Reported below is one T cell receptor (beta chain). This entry comes from a study of blood T cell repertoires in COVID-19. Study context: PBMCs, B-cell-depleted T cells, or T cells were the source of the cDNA or gDNA that made up the material.

The method was immunoSEQ multiplex PCR; TCRdb's version includes in-frame clones alone and lacks a portion of them. The sample consists of over 200,000 clones, approximately 90% of them appearing once. Categorization into cohorts depended on clinical history that participants reported. The sample consisted of PBMCs or T cells enriched from blood (not recorded which). The receptor was derived from a man between 18 and 29 years old who had recovered from COVID-19.

The CDR3 sequence is CASSLVYTEAFF. As DNA, the CDR3 is TGTGCCAGCAGTTTAGTCTACACTGAAGCTTTCTTT. This chain joins TRBV12-3 or TRBV12-4 and TRBJ1-1; no definite D call. Trimming took 1 base from V and 3 from J, leaving 3 bases between them. The CDR3 extends over 12 amino acids.